This paragraph covers one T cell receptor beta chain sequence. Its specific antigen is unknown. Base qualities are missing; no much larger clone stands one base away. TCRbeta CDR3 regions were amplified from genomic DNA using the immunoSEQ Assay, a bias-controlled multiplex PCR. The study's own analysis went as follows. Within the assay, amplification of reference gene primers was used to estimate how many nucleated cells each sample contained. Sequence reads were collapsed and filtered to measure the absolute abundance of every unique TCRbeta CDR3 rearrangement. Productive Simpson clonality was computed per sample as the square root of Simpson's diversity index over productive rearrangements. TCRdb obtained this table from immuneACCESS and retained in-frame rearrangements with V and J assigned. These tables miss some clones; where compared with another copy, unresolved V genes account for less than half of the shortfall, and the remainder is unexplained. V and J calls and clone size follow that table, whereas D and trimming were derived from the DNA. The sample profile shows approximately 69,000 clones; approximately 80% of them were found once. About 14% of the sample belongs to the ten largest clones.

At the junction V is shortened by 4 bases and J by 7 bases, with 19 bases in between. The CDR3 contains 16 residues, cysteine and phenylalanine counted. Left in the record is the CDR3 DNA by itself, 48 bases read in frame from the first base. CDR1 and CDR2, per the germline V gene (reference sequence), are LNHDA and SQIVND. At one collaborating source in Seattle, patients were enrolled during active infection and were followed longitudinally through the course of disease. Whole blood was collected in K2EDTA tubes by collaborating institutions according to the institutions' own protocols. For TCRbeta analysis, collaborators shipped samples as frozen whole blood, isolated PBMCs, or DNA extracted from either of those sample types. The sample belongs to a study of blood T cell repertoires in COVID-19 (dated by TCRdb to about 2020). At the level of the whole study: Samples covering the acute and convalescent phases of COVID-19 were provided by collaborators in the United States, Italy and Spain. The dataset comprised deeply sampled blood TCRbeta repertoires from subjects exposed to, actively infected with, or recovered from COVID-19. Nearly every sample came with metadata listing a de-identified subject ID, COVID-19 status, age in years and sex. The samples were drawn from two sources: the first 160 participants of the ongoing ImmuneRACE study, and fewer than 1,500 subjects contributed by 6 global collaborators. Where HLA class I and class II types were available, the types were taken from metadata supplied by the sample provider, not from assay-based typing. The prospective study material was composed of cDNA or gDNA derived from T cells, B-cell-depleted T cells, or PBMCs. The repertoires were released in a freely available public database meant as a resource for research on the immune response to SARS-CoV-2. What the study reported, not specific to this receptor: Clinical and demographic metadata were provided uncurated, with the amount varying by source and participant.

This receptor was taken from a man aged 50 to 59 with COVID-19, enrolled during active disease. The chain is made from TRBV19 and TRBJ2-2; the D gene cannot be resolved reliably. What was sequenced was peripheral blood. The CDR3 here reads CASSNPQSATGGELFF. The nucleotides read TGTGCCAGTAGTAACCCCCAATCAGCAACGGGCGGGGAGCTGTTTTTT.